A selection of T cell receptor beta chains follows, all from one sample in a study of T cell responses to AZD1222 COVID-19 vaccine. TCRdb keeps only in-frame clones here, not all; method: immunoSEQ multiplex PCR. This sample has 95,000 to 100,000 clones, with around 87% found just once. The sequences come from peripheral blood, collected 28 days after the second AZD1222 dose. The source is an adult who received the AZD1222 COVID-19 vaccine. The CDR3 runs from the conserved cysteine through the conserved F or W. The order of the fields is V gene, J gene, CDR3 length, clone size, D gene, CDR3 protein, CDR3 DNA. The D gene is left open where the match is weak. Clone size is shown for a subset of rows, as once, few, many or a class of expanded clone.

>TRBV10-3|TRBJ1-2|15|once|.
CAISDKGGGNYGYTF
TGTGCCATCAGTGACAAAGGTGGGGGTAACTATGGCTACACCTTC
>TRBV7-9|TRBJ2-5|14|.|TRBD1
CASSLETGEETQYF
TGTGCCAGCAGCCTCGAGACAGGGGAAGAGACCCAGTACTTC
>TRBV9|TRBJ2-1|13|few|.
CASSIRLVGEQFF
TGTGCCAGCAGCATCCGACTAGTAGGGGAGCAGTTCTTC
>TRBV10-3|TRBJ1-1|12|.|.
CAINSLNTEAFF
TGTGCCATCAACAGCCTGAACACTGAAGCTTTCTTT
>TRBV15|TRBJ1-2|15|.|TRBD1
CATVPSTGGNQGYTF
TGTGCCACCGTGCCCTCGACAGGGGGCAATCAAGGCTACACCTTC
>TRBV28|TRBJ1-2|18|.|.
CASSSELLNVDGHYGYTF
TGTGCCAGCAGTTCTGAACTTCTGAACGTGGACGGACACTATGGCTACACCTTC
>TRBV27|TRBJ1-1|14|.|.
CASLKRGWNSTAFF
TGTGCCAGCTTGAAGCGAGGATGGAACTCTACGGCTTTCTTT
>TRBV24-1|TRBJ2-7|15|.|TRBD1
CATSETGTGLREQYF
TGTGCCACCAGCGAAACCGGGACAGGACTTAGGGAGCAGTACTTC
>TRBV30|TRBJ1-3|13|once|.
CAWIWGVGNTIYF
TGTGCCTGGATTTGGGGCGTGGGAAACACCATATATTTT
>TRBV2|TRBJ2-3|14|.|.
CASTRGIITDTQYF
TGTGCCAGCACCCGGGGGATCATCACAGATACGCAGTATTTT
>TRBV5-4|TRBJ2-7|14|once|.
CASSPVGTPYEQYF
TGTGCCAGCAGCCCCGTAGGGACCCCCTACGAGCAGTACTTC
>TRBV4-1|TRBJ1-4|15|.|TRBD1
CASSQTGGGSEKLFF
TGCGCCAGCAGCCAAACAGGGGGCGGAAGTGAAAAACTGTTTTTT
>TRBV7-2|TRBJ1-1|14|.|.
CASSLRLTNTEAFF
TGTGCCAGCAGCTTACGCCTGACAAACACTGAAGCTTTCTTT
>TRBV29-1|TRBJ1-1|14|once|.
CSVDRGGQWAEAFF
TGCAGCGTTGACCGTGGGGGGCAGTGGGCTGAAGCTTTCTTT
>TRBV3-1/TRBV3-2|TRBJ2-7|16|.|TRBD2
CASTRGGLAGFGEQYF
TGTGCCAGCACCCGGGGGGGACTAGCGGGTTTCGGCGAGCAGTACTTC
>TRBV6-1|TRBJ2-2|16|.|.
CASSEEAWANTGELFF
TGTGCCAGCAGTGAAGAGGCCTGGGCGAACACCGGGGAGCTGTTTTTT
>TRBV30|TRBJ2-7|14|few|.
CAWSVKVVPYEQYF
TGTGCCTGGAGTGTGAAAGTCGTTCCCTACGAGCAGTACTTC
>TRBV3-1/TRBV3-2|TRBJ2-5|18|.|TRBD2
CASSGPGLAGEWEETQYF
TGTGCCAGCAGCGGTCCGGGACTAGCGGGAGAGTGGGAAGAGACCCAGTACTTC
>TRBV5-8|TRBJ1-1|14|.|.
CASSTGTMNTEAFF
TGTGCCAGCAGCACTGGGACAATGAACACTGAAGCTTTCTTT
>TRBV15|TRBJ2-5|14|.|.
CATSSRGAQETQYF
TGTGCCACCAGCAGTAGAGGAGCGCAAGAGACCCAGTACTTC
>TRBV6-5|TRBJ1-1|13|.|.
CASNAEVGTEAFF
TGTGCCAGCAATGCAGAGGTGGGCACTGAAGCTTTCTTT
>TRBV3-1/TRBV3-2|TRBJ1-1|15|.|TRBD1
CASSSADRERPEAFF
TGTGCCAGCAGCTCGGCGGACAGGGAGAGGCCTGAAGCTTTCTTT
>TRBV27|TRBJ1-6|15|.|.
CASSLAGAGGLALHF
TGTGCCAGCAGTTTAGCGGGGGCAGGCGGCTTGGCCCTCCACTTT
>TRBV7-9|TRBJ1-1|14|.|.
CASSLTGQNTEAFF
TGTGCCAGCAGCTTGACAGGCCAGAACACTGAAGCTTTCTTT
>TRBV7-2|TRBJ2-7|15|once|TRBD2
CASSLQAGTAYEQYF
TGTGCCAGCAGCTTGCAAGCGGGAACAGCCTACGAGCAGTACTTC
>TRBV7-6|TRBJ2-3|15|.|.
CASSPTDRDTDTQYF
TGTGCCAGCAGCCCGACGGACCGGGACACAGATACGCAGTATTTT
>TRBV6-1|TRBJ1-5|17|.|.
CASSESPQGLSNQPQHF
TGTGCCAGCAGTGAATCCCCCCAGGGACTAAGCAATCAGCCCCAGCATTTT
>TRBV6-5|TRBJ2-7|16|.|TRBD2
CASSYSPGLAWDEQYF
TGTGCCAGCAGTTACTCACCGGGACTAGCTTGGGACGAGCAGTACTTC
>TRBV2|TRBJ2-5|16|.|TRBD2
CASNPTSGTVGETQYF
TGTGCCAGCAATCCGACTAGCGGGACTGTAGGAGAGACCCAGTACTTC
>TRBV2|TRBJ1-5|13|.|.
CASSEGRYQPQHF
TGTGCCAGCAGTGAAGGGAGGTACCAGCCCCAGCATTTT
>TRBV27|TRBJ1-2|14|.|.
CASSPTRGYYGYTF
TGTGCCAGCAGCCCGACCAGGGGCTACTATGGCTACACCTTC
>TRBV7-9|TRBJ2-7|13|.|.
CASSSSGTYEQYF
TGTGCCAGCAGCTCCTCCGGGACCTACGAGCAGTACTTC
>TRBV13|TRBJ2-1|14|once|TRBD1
CASRSFQGAAEQFF
TGTGCCAGCAGAAGTTTTCAGGGGGCAGCTGAGCAGTTCTTC
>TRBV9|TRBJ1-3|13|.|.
CASSVGGLGSVYF
TGTGCCAGCAGCGTAGGAGGGCTGGGCAGCGTATATTTT
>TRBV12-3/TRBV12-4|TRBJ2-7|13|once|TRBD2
CASIASGSYEQYF
TGTGCCAGCATCGCTAGCGGATCCTACGAGCAGTACTTC
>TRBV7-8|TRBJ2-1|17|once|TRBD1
CASSSGTGTGRLDEQFF
TGTGCCAGCAGCTCCGGGACCGGGACAGGGAGGCTTGATGAGCAGTTCTTC
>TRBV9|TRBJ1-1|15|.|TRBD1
CASSPRDRPNTEAFF
TGTGCCAGCAGCCCTCGGGACAGGCCGAACACTGAAGCTTTCTTT
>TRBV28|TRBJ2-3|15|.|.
CASSVLAQIEDTQYF
TGTGCCAGCAGTGTGTTGGCCCAAATTGAAGATACGCAGTATTTT
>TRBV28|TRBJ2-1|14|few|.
CASSSPGQYNEQFF
TGTGCCAGCAGTTCGCCGGGGCAATACAATGAGCAGTTCTTC
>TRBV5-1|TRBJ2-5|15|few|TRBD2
CASSRGTSGRETQYF
TGCGCCAGCAGCCGGGGGACTAGCGGGCGGGAGACCCAGTACTTC
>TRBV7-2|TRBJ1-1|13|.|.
CASSPQGGTEAFF
TGTGCCAGCAGCCCCCAGGGTGGCACTGAAGCTTTCTTT
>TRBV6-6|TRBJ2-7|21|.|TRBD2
CASSRRLARVAGLAGTYEQYF
TGTGCCAGCAGCCGACGCCTCGCCAGGGTGGCAGGACTAGCGGGGACCTACGAGCAGTACTTC
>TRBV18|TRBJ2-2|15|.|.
CASSPSHQPHGELFF
TGTGCCAGCTCACCATCGCACCAACCCCACGGGGAGCTGTTTTTT
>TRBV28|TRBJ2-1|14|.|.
CASSFTTTYNEQFF
TGTGCCAGCAGTTTTACTACCACCTACAATGAGCAGTTCTTC
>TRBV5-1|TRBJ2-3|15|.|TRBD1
CASSSGQGAIDTQYF
TGCGCCAGCAGTTCCGGACAGGGGGCGATAGATACGCAGTATTTT